A selection of T cell receptor beta chains follows, all from one sample in a study of T cells in Graves' hyperthyroidism and ophthalmopathy. MiXCR, applied by TCRdb to the multiplex PCR reads, yields one record per CDR3 protein. The sample lists about 250,000 distinct CDR3 sequences, 22% occurring once. The specimen sequenced was blood. These TCRs come from a man aged 25 to 40 with Graves' ophthalmopathy. The CDR3 runs from the conserved cysteine through the conserved F or W.

>TRBV5-1|TRBJ2-3
CASSSPGLEAIDTQYF
>TRBV6-5|TRBJ2-1
CASSYGHRQWENEQFF
>TRBV6-5|TRBJ2-1
CASSSGVSYNEQFF
>TRBV7-2|TRBJ1-5
CASSLMSGTLNQPQHF
>TRBV27|TRBJ2-3
CASSLDSAVTDTQYF
>TRBV24-1|TRBJ2-5
CATSDTEMKETQYF
>TRBV12-3/TRBV12-4|TRBJ2-7
CASSISGSQLYEQYF
>TRBV6-1|TRBJ1-1
CASSRTGSTEAFF
>TRBV7-9|TRBJ1-3
CASSLSGNTIYF
>TRBV20-1|TRBJ1-1
CSARDSWRPQNTEAFF
>TRBV29-1|TRBJ2-3
CSVGGGSGVTDTQYF
>TRBV3-1|TRBJ2-2
CASSQAGPGELFF
>TRBV30|TRBJ2-1
CAWSDGTSGSPEQFF
>TRBV12-3/TRBV12-4|TRBJ1-3
CASSNFEPGDTIYF
>TRBV18|TRBJ2-3
CASSPPGTDTQYF
>TRBV2|TRBJ1-5
CASSETRTASNQPQHF
>TRBV11-3|TRBJ1-2
CASSSSTGGSSGYTF
>TRBV12-3/TRBV12-4|TRBJ2-3
CASSAPHLAGIRDTQYF
>TRBV7-2|TRBJ2-7
CASSHRGFSYEQYF
>TRBV2|TRBJ2-7
CASRAGPLGEQYF
>TRBV19|TRBJ2-7
CASSIVRTSGSSYEQYF
>TRBV12-3/TRBV12-4|TRBJ2-1
CASSFQRGTNEQFF
>TRBV30|TRBJ2-5
CAWMQDEVTQYF
>TRBV3-1|TRBJ2-6
CASSQDAEFHVLTF
>TRBV12-3/TRBV12-4|TRBJ2-1
CASSQQAGEQFF
>TRBV5-1|TRBJ2-7
CASSLDSTGLMNEQYF
>TRBV11-3|TRBJ2-6
CASSHGFGSGANVLTF
>TRBV28|TRBJ1-5
CASSLYQGASNQPQHF
>TRBV6-5|TRBJ1-6
CASSYSLNGENSPLHF
>TRBV10-1|TRBJ1-1
CASSESGRSTEAFF
>TRBV6-1|TRBJ2-7
CASEDRFYEQYF
>TRBV5-1|TRBJ2-7
CASSLETSGYPYEQYF
>TRBV6-1|TRBJ2-3
CASSHRLAGEGADTQYF
>TRBV27|TRBJ2-1
CASLGGLWNEQFF
>TRBV30|TRBJ2-5
CAWSASGTQYF
>TRBV5-1|TRBJ2-2
CASSPRTLGSGELFF
>TRBV18|TRBJ2-3
CASSDKYPTDTQYF
>TRBV7-9|TRBJ2-3
CASSPLAGGEDTQYF
>TRBV11-3|TRBJ1-1
CASSLGEQSGTEAFF
>TRBV6-5|TRBJ1-2
CASSYVGGHGYTF
>TRBV6-2/TRBV6-3|TRBJ2-7
CASSALAEIYEQYF
>TRBV12-3/TRBV12-4|TRBJ2-3
CASSSSTGAQYF
>TRBV15|TRBJ1-2
CATSRDGFLDRNHYGYTF
>TRBV20-1|TRBJ1-5
CSARDRDRVGNQPQHF